The entry below describes one TCR beta chain. V dropped 2 bases and J dropped 5 bases, with 13 bases sitting between them. The CDR3 covers 15 residues. Germline V gene lookup returns CDR1 MNHEY and CDR2 SVGEGT. Libraries were prepared by immunoSEQ multiplex PCR; TCRdb keeps only in-frame clonotypes and omits some of them. This sample yields more than 200,000 clones, of which 80% to 90% are seen a single time; 1.5% to 2% belongs to the top ten. The data belong to a study of blood T cell repertoires in COVID-19. The sample consisted of PBMCs or T cells enriched from blood (not recorded which). The chain uses TRBV6-2 or TRBV6-3 and TRBJ1-5; TRBD1 might be the D (6 bases). This clonotype originated in a man aged 35-49 years who had recovered from COVID-19. This chain's CDR3 is CASSYGGIVDQPQHF. The CDR3 coding sequence is TGTGCCAGCAGTTACGGGGGCATAGTAGATCAGCCCCAGCATTTT.